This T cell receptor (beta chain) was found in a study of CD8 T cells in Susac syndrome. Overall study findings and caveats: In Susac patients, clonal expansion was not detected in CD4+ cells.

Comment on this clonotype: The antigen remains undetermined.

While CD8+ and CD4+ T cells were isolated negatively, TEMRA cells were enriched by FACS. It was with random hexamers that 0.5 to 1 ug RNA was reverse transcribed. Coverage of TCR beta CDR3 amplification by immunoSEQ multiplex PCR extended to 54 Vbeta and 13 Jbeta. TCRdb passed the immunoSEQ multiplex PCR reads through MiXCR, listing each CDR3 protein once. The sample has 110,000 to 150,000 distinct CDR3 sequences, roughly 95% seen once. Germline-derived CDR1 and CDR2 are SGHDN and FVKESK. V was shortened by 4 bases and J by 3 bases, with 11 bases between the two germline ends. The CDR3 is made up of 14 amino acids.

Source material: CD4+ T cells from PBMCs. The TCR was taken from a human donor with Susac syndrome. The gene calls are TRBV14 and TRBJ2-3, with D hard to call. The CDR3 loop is CASSPKERTDTQYF. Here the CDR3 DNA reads TGTGCCAGCAGCCCAAAGGAAAGAACAGATACGCAGTATTTT.